This T cell receptor (beta chain) was retrieved from a study of blood T cell repertoires in COVID-19. In the original processing: Quantification of nucleated cells was approximated via reference gene primer amplification. Repertoires were generated with immunoSEQ multiplex PCR, while TCRdb's copy carries only in-frame clones and drops some. D and trimming come from the DNA, and the V and J calls and clone size come from that table. The sample yields 95,000 to 110,000 clones, approximately 88% seen once. The CDR3 loop spans 13 amino acids. V lost 5 bases and J lost 6, with 13 bases in between. Germline lookup yields CDR1 LNHNV and CDR2 YYDKDF (reference sequence).

Source material: peripheral blood. This clonotype was obtained from a human donor in a cohort sampled during active COVID-19. This chain uses TRBV15 with TRBJ1-1; weak D call: TRBD1 (5 bases). CDR3 amino acids: CATSRGSVSEAFF. The CDR3 DNA sequence: TGTGCCACCAGCCGGGGGTCGGTATCTGAAGCTTTCTTT.